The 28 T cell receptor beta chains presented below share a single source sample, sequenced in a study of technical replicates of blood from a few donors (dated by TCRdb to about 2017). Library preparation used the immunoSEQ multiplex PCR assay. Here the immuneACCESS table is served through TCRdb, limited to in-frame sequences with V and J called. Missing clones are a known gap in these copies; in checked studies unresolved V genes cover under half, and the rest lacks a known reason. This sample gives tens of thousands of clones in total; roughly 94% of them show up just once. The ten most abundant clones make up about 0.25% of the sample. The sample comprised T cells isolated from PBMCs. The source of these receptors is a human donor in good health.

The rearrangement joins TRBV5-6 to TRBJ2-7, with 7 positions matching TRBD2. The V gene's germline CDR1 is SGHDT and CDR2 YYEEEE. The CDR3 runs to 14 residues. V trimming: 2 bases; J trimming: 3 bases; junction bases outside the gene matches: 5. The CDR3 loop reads CASSLAGSFYEQYF. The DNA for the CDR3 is TGTGCCAGCAGCTTAGCGGGATCCTTCTACGAGCAGTACTTC.

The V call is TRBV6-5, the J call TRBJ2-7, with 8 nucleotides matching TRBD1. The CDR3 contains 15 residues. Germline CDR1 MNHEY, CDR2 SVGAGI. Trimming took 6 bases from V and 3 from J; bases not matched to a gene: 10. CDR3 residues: CASSLSTGVYYEQYF. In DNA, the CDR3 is TGTGCCAGCAGCCTCTCGACAGGGGTCTACTACGAGCAGTACTTC.

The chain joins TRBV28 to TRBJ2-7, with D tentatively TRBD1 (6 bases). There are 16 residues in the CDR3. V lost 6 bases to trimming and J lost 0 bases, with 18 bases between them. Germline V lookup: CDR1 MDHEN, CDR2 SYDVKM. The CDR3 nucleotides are TGTGCCAGCAGGGACCTTTACAGGGTAGGCTCCTACGAGCAGTACTTC. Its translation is CASRDLYRVGSYEQYF.

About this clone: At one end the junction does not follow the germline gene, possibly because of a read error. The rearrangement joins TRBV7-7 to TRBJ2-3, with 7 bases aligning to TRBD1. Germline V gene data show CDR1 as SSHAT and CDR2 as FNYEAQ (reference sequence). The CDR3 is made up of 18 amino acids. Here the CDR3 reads CASSLPREDREGTDTQYF. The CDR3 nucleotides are TGTGCTAGCAGCTTACCTAGGGAAGACAGGGAAGGCACAGATACGCAGTATTTT.

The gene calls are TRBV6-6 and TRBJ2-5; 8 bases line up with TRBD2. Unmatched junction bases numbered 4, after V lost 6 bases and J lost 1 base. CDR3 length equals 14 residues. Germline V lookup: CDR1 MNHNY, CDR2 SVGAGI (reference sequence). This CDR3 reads CASSYGGVQETQYF. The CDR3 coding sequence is TGTGCCAGCAGCTACGGGGGGGTCCAAGAGACCCAGTACTTC.

The CDR3, as DNA: TGCGCCAGCAGCCTCGGGACAGGGAAAGAGACCCAGTACTTC. This codes for CASSLGTGKETQYF. The chain couples TRBV4-1 to TRBJ2-5; TRBD1 matches at 9 bases. Germline CDR1 reads MGHRA; CDR2 reads YSYEKL. V gave up 4 bases and J gave up 3 bases; unmatched junction bases: 3. The CDR3 consists of 14 residues.

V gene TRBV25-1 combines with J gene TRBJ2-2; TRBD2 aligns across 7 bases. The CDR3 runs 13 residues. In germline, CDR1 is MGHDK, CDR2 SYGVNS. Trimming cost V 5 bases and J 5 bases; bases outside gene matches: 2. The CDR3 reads CASSRGGTGELFF. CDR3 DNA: TGTGCCAGCAGTCGGGGAGGGACCGGGGAGCTGTTTTTT.

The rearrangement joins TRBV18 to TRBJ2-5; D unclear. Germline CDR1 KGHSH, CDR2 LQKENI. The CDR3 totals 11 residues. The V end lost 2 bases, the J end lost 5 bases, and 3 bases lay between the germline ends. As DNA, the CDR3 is TGTGCCAGCTCACCAGGCGAGACCCAGTACTTC. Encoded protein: CASSPGETQYF.

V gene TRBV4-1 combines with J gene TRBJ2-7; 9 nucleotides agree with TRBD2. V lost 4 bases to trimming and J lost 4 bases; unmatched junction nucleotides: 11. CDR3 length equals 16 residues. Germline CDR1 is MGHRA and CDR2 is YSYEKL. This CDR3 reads CASSPLILAGQYEQYF. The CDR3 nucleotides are TGCGCCAGCAGCCCTCTAATCCTAGCGGGGCAGTACGAGCAGTACTTC.

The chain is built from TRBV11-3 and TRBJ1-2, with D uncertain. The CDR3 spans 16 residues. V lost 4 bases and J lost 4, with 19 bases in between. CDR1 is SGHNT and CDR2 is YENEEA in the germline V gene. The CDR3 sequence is CASSYRPQSGVYGYTF. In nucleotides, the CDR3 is TGTGCCAGCAGCTATAGGCCCCAGTCCGGGGTCTATGGCTACACCTTC.

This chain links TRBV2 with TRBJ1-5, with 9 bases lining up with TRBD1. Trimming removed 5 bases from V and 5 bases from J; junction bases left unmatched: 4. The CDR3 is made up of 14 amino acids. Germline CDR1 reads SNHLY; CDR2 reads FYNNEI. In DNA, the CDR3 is TGTGCCAGCAGTACGGGACAGGGTGATCAGCCCCAGCATTTT. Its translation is CASSTGQGDQPQHF.

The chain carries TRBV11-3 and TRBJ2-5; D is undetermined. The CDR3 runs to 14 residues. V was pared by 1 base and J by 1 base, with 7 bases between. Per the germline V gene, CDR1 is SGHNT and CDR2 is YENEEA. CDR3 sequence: CASSLGDSQETQYF. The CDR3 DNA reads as TGTGCCAGCAGCTTAGGCGATTCCCAAGAGACCCAGTACTTC.

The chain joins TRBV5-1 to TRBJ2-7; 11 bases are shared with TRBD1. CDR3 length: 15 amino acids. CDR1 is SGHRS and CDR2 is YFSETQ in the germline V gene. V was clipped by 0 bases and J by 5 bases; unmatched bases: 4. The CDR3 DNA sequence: TGCGCCAGCAGCTTGGATGGGACAGGGGGAAACGAGCAGTACTTC. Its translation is CASSLDGTGGNEQYF.

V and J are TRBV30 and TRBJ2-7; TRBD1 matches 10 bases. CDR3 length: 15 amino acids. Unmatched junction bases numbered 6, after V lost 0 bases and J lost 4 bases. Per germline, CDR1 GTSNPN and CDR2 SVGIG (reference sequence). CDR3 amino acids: CAWSVGTGARYEQYF. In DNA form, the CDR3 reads TGTGCCTGGAGTGTGGGGACAGGGGCTCGGTACGAGCAGTACTTC.

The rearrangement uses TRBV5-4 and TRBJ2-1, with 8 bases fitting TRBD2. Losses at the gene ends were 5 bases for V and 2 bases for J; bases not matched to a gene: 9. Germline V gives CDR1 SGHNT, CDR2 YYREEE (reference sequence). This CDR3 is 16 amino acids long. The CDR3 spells CASREGAGEAYNEQFF. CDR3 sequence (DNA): TGTGCCAGCAGGGAGGGAGCGGGAGAAGCCTACAATGAGCAGTTCTTC.

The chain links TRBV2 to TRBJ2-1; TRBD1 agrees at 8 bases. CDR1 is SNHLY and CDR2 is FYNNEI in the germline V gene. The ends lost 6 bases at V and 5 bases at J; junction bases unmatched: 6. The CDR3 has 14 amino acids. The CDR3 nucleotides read TGTGCCAGCAGGTCAGGGGGCCCGAACAATGAGCAGTTCTTC. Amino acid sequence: CASRSGGPNNEQFF.

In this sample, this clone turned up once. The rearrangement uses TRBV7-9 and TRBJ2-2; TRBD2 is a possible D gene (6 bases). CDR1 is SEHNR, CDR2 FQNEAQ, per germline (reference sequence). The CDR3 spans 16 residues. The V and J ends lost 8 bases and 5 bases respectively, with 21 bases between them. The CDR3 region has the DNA TGTGCCAGCCTTGACCCATTAAAGGCGGGAACCGGGGAGCTGTTTTTT. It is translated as CASLDPLKAGTGELFF.

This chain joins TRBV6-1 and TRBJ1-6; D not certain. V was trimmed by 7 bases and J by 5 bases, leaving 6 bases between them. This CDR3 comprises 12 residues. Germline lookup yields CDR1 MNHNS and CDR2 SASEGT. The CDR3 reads CASNYHNSPLHF. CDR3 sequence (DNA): TGTGCCAGCAATTATCATAATTCACCCCTCCACTTT.

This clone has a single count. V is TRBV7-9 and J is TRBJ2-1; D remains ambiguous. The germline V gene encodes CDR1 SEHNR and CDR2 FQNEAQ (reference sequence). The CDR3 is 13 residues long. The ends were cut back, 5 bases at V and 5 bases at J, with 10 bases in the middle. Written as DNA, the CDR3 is TGTGCCAGCAGCGGCCGACTCGACAATGAGCAGTTCTTC. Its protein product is CASSGRLDNEQFF.

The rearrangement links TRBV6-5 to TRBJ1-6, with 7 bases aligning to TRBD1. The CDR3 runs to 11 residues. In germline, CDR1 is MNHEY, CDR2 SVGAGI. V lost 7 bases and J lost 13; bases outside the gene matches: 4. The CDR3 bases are TGTGCCAGCACCTCACAGGGGCCCCTCCACTTT. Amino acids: CASTSQGPLHF.

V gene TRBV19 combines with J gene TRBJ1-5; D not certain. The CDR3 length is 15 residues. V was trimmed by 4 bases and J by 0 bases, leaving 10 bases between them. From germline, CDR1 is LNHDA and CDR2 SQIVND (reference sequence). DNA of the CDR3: TGTGCCAGTAGTAGGGTCGGCGGTAGCAATCAGCCCCAGCATTTT. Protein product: CASSRVGGSNQPQHF. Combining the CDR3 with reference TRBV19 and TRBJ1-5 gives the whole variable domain DGGITQSPKYLFRKEGQNVTLSCEQNLNHDAMYWYRQDPGQGLRLIYYSQIVNDFQKGDIAEGYSVSREKKESFPLTVTSAQKNPTAFYLCASSRVGGSNQPQHFGDGTRLSIL.

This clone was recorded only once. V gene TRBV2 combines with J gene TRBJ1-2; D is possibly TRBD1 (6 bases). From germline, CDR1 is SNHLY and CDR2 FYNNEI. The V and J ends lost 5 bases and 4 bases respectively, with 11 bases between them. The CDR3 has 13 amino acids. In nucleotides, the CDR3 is TGTGCCAGCAGTCTACAGGGTTCCTATGGCTACACCTTC. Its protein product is CASSLQGSYGYTF.

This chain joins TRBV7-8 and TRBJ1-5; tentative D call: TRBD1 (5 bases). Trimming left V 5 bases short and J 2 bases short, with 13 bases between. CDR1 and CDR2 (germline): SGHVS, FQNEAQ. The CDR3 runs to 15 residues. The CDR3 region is CASSTGGVGNQPQHF. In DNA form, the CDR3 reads TGTGCCAGCAGCACCGGGGGGGTTGGCAATCAGCCCCAGCATTTT.

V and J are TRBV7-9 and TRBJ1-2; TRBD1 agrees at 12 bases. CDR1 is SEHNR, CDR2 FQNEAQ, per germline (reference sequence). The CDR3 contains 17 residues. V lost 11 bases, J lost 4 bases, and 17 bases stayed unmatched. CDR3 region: CAQPPGTGGEALYGYTF. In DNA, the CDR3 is TGTGCCCAGCCGCCCGGGACAGGGGGCGAAGCCCTCTATGGCTACACCTTC.

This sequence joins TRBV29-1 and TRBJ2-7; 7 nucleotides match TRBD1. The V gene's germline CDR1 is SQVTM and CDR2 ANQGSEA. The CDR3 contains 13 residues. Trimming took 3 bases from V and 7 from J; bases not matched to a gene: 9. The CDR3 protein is CSVDRSGGEEQYF. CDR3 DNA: TGCAGCGTTGATAGGTCAGGGGGAGAAGAGCAGTACTTC.

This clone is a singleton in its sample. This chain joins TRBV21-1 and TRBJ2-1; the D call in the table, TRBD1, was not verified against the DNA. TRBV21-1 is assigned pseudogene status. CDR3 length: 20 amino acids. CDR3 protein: CASSKVKQGPPLTSCPEQFF. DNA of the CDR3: TGTGCCAGCAGCAAAGTAAAACAGGGCCCCCCTCTCACGTCTTGCCCTGAGCAGTTCTTC.

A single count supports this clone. This CDR3 is CASSQGPFNTGELFF. In DNA form, the CDR3 reads TGCGCCAGCAGCCAAGGTCCGTTCAACACCGGGGAGCTGTTTTTT. The gene calls are TRBV4-1 and TRBJ2-2; D gene ambiguous. The CDR3 covers 15 residues. The germline CDR1 and CDR2 sequences are MGHRA and YSYEKL. V lost 1 base to trimming and J lost 2 bases, with 8 bases between them.

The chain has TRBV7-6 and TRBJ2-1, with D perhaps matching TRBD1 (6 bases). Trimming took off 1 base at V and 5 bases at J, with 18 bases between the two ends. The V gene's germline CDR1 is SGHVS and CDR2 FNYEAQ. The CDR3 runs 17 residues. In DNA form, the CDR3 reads TGTGCCAGCAGCTTAGTATCCGGGACAAGACGCGACAATGAGCAGTTCTTC. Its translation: CASSLVSGTRRDNEQFF.